The 21 T cell receptor beta chains below were found in one sample sequenced in a study of shared clonotypes between healthy human individuals. Generated by immunoSEQ multiplex PCR, the TCRdb table keeps only in-frame clones and is missing some. The sample shows 490,000 or so clones, around 80% of them seen only once. Sequenced: PBMCs. The receptor set was obtained from a woman aged 40-49 years in good health. Some clones in this sample may be carry-over from other donors' samples.

The chain combines TRBV27 with TRBJ2-1; no firm D call. Germline values: CDR1 MNHEY, CDR2 SMNVEV (reference sequence). Between the trimmed V and J ends, which lost 2 bases and 6 bases, there was a span of 8 bases. The CDR3 is 13 residues long. The CDR3 nucleotides read TGTGCCAGCAGTTTAAAACTGGGCAATGAGCAGTTCTTC. Translated, it gives CASSLKLGNEQFF.

V gene TRBV4-2 combines with J gene TRBJ2-4; D might be TRBD1 (5 bases). Germline CDR1 is LGHNA and CDR2 is YNFKEQ. This CDR3 region has 14 residues. Trimming took 0 bases from V and 6 from J, leaving 9 bases between them. The CDR3 DNA reads as TGTGCCAGCAGCCAAGATAGGGGCGGAAACATTCAGTACTTC. It is translated as CASSQDRGGNIQYF.

This rearrangement joins TRBV9 to TRBJ2-1; D is unresolved. This CDR3 is built from 14 residues. V dropped 0 bases and J dropped 5 bases, with 9 bases sitting between them. Germline V gives CDR1 SGDLS, CDR2 YYNGEE. The CDR3 loop is CASSVGYWNNEQFF. CDR3 DNA sequence: TGTGCCAGCAGCGTAGGTTACTGGAACAATGAGCAGTTCTTC.

This clone occurred many times. The chain links TRBV28 to TRBJ1-1; tentative D call: TRBD1 (5 bases). The V gene's germline CDR1 is MDHEN and CDR2 SYDVKM. Between the trimmed V and J ends, which lost 2 bases and 5 bases, there was a span of 12 bases. There are 14 residues in the CDR3. The CDR3 DNA follows: TGTGCCAGCAGTTTAGGGGGGTCTGAGACTGAAGCTTTCTTT. Its protein product is CASSLGGSETEAFF.

This clone was detected once. V and J are TRBV6-6 and TRBJ1-4; unclear D gene. This CDR3 spans 11 amino acids. Germline CDR1 is MNHNY and CDR2 is SVGAGI (reference sequence). V was cut by 2 bases and J by 7 bases, with 2 bases left in between. CDR3 nucleotide sequence: TGTGCCAGCAGTTACGGTGAAAAACTGTTTTTT. This translates into CASSYGEKLFF.

This chain uses TRBV27 with TRBJ2-7; 7 positions match TRBD1. CDR1 and CDR2 (germline): MNHEY, SMNVEV (reference sequence). The CDR3 sequence is 15 residues long. J gave up 1 base and V 6 bases, and 9 bases lay outside the gene matches. The CDR3 reads CASRTGQRPSYEQYF. CDR3 DNA: TGTGCCAGCAGGACGGGACAGCGTCCGTCCTACGAGCAGTACTTC.

This chain links TRBV2 with TRBJ2-7; D may match TRBD1 or TRBD2 (5 bases each). Germline CDR1 is SNHLY and CDR2 is FYNNEI. The CDR3 runs to 17 residues. V shed 2 bases and J shed 2 bases, with 19 bases lying between them. Here the CDR3 DNA reads TGTGCCAGCAGTGAAACCCGTGCGAGAGGGGCTACCTACGAGCAGTACTTC. Its translation: CASSETRARGATYEQYF.

This chain uses TRBV5-4 with TRBJ2-1, with a tentative D call TRBD2 (5 bases). The ends were cut back, 0 bases at V and 0 bases at J, with 16 bases in the middle. Germline CDR1 reads SGHNT; CDR2 reads YYREEE (reference sequence). The CDR3 has 18 amino acids. The CDR3 sequence is CASSLGGWGASSYNEQFF. The CDR3, as DNA: TGTGCCAGCAGCTTGGGGGGTTGGGGAGCCAGCTCCTACAATGAGCAGTTCTTC.

V and J are TRBV5-1 and TRBJ1-3; TRBD1 is a possible D gene (6 bases). CDR1 and CDR2 from the germline V gene are SGHRS and YFSETQ. The V and J ends lost 5 bases and 0 bases respectively, with 12 bases between them. This CDR3 has 15 residues. CDR3 sequence: CASRATGSSGNTIYF. In DNA form, the CDR3 reads TGCGCCAGCAGAGCTACAGGGAGCTCTGGAAACACCATATATTTT.

With respect to this clone: This may stem from a read error, because a much larger clone lies one nucleotide away. The V and J genes are TRBV6-4 and TRBJ2-5; 8 bases align to TRBD2. The CDR3 sequence is 15 residues long. Looked up from germline, CDR1 is MRHNA and CDR2 is SNTAGT. The CDR3 loop is CASRGNSGDQEAQYF. The CDR3 nucleotides read TGTGCCAGCAGAGGAAATAGCGGGGACCAAGAGGCCCAGTACTTC.

The V gene is TRBV7-2, the J gene TRBJ1-2, with a possible D match to TRBD1 (5 bases). V lost 2 bases, J lost 6 bases, and 22 bases lay in between. This CDR3 spans 17 amino acids. Germline lookup yields CDR1 SGHTA and CDR2 FQGNSA. Here the CDR3 reads CASSLSWDLSVSNGYTF. Written as DNA, the CDR3 is TGTGCCAGCAGCTTATCCTGGGACCTGAGCGTATCAAATGGCTACACCTTC.

The V call is TRBV30, the J call TRBJ2-7; D is ambiguous. CDR3 length: 12 amino acids. Germline CDR1 is GTSNPN and CDR2 is SVGIG (reference sequence). The V and J ends lost 2 bases and 1 base respectively, with 6 bases between them. As DNA, the CDR3 is TGTGCCTGGAGTCCCACATCCTACGAGCAGTACTTC. Translation: CAWSPTSYEQYF.

The CDR3 spells CAISSPSTDTQYF. The CDR3 DNA reads TGTGCCATCAGTTCCCCAAGCACAGATACGCAGTATTTT. The genes are TRBV10-3 and TRBJ2-3; D not resolved. V dropped 5 bases and J dropped 0 bases, with 6 bases sitting between them. This CDR3 has 13 residues. Per germline, CDR1 ENHRY and CDR2 SYGVKD.

This clone has a single count. The J gene is TRBJ2-1, the V gene TRBV19; 10 bases line up with TRBD1. CDR1 LNHDA and CDR2 SQIVND come from the germline V gene (reference sequence). V lost 1 base and J lost 8; bases outside the gene matches: 5. This CDR3 has 15 amino acids. In DNA, the CDR3 is TGTGCCAGTAGTATAGGGGACAGGGGTGTAGATGAGCAGTTCTTC. Protein: CASSIGDRGVDEQFF.

For this clone: At one end, the junction sequence differs from germline, possibly due to a read error. The chain recombines TRBV7-9 with TRBJ2-2; weak D call: TRBD2 (6 bases). Germline V gene data show CDR1 as SEHNR and CDR2 as FQNEAQ (reference sequence). The CDR3 loop spans 14 amino acids. This chain's CDR3 is CASSLGGNTWELFF. CDR3 bases: TGTGCCAGCAGCTTGGGCGGGAACACCTGGGAGCTGTTTTTT.

The chain uses TRBV4-1 and TRBJ2-1; D might be TRBD2 (5 bases). The CDR3 totals 14 residues. V lost 5 bases to trimming and J lost 7 bases, with 15 bases between them. Germline-derived CDR1 and CDR2 are MGHRA and YSYEKL. CDR3 DNA: TGCGCCAGCAGCGTCCCGGGTCGCGGGAATGAGCAGTTCTTC. Protein: CASSVPGRGNEQFF.

The chain uses TRBV19 and TRBJ2-1; 8 bases match TRBD2. Losses at the gene ends were 6 bases for V and 7 bases for J; bases not matched to a gene: 5. The CDR3 totals 13 residues. CDR1 is LNHDA and CDR2 is SQIVND in the germline V gene (reference sequence). The CDR3 DNA reads TGTGCCAGTAGCGGGACTAGAGGGAATGAGCAGTTCTTC. This gives the protein CASSGTRGNEQFF.

The genes are TRBV28 and TRBJ1-5; 12 positions agree with TRBD1. CDR3 length: 19 residues. The V and J ends lost 6 bases and 6 bases, in that order; junction bases with no gene match: 18. Germline values: CDR1 MDHEN, CDR2 SYDVKM. The CDR3 sequence: CASRGPGVGTGGFGQPQHF. The CDR3 DNA reads as TGTGCCAGCAGGGGGCCGGGAGTCGGGACAGGGGGCTTTGGTCAGCCCCAGCATTTT.

The CDR3 DNA reads as TGTGCCAGAAGCTACAAGGCGGAGATCCAAGAGACCCAGTACTTC. Encoded protein: CARSYKAEIQETQYF. The chain links TRBV5-3 to TRBJ2-5; D is uncertain. TRBV5-3 qualifies as an ORF whose function is uncertain. The CDR3 has 15 residues. The ends were cut back, 3 bases at V and 1 base at J, with 13 bases in the middle.

The chain combines TRBV11-2 with TRBJ1-5; 10 positions match TRBD1. The CDR3 has 15 amino acids. Germline V gene sequence: CDR1 SGHAT, CDR2 FQNNGV. The trim removed 4 bases at V and 4 bases at J, leaving 4 bases unmatched. CDR3 sequence reads: CASSSTGGGNQPQHF. For the CDR3, the DNA is TGTGCCAGCAGCTCGACAGGGGGCGGGAATCAGCCCCAGCATTTT.

V gene TRBV4-3 combines with J gene TRBJ2-3; 10 nucleotides agree with TRBD2. Germline CDR1 and CDR2: LGHNA and YSLEER. CDR3 length: 16 amino acids. The V segment lost 3 bases and the J segment 4 bases; nucleotides outside the gene matches: 7. CDR3 bases: TGCGCCAGCAGCCACCGACTAGCGGGCGTGGCAGATACGCAGTATTTT. It translates to CASSHRLAGVADTQYF.